This T cell receptor (beta chain) is drawn from a study of regulatory T cells in long-lasting Graves disease (dated by TCRdb to the early 2020s). Regarding the complete study: To count as having persistent Graves' disease, a patient had to have received antithyroid drug treatment for over 5 years with TSH receptor autoantibodies remaining persistently positive. Patients with persistent Graves' disease were compared with patients with newly diagnosed Graves' disease using TCR sequencing and RNA sequencing of peripheral blood. The study took place in China and was registered as a clinical trial. A total of roughly 35 samples underwent TCR sequencing: 13 from persistent and about 20 from newly diagnosed Graves' disease patients. Persistent Graves' disease patients in the clinical cohort had taken antithyroid drugs for around 10 years on average.

The protocol used for the library was multiplex PCR. The sequencer listed for this sample is Illumina HiSeq 4000. To build TCR beta libraries, CDR3 regions were amplified by Arm-PCR using iRepertoire HTBI primers. Before sequencing, the PCR products underwent gel purification. The authors' analysis ran thus. Gene usage analysis of CDR3 amino acid clonotypes used the 60 to 80 TRBV and around 14 TRBJ segments found across samples. Filtered high-quality paired reads were merged into contigs using COPE and FqMerger. Contigs were aligned with BLAST to IMGT TRBV, TRBD and TRBJ reference genes, and CDR3 was defined per IMGT. Any clonotype with a frequency above 0.1% was classified as a highly expanded clone. Shannon entropy served as the measure of repertoire diversity, while the Gini coefficient captured V-J evenness. A clonotype was considered public if more than one individual shared it. The public sequencing data were trimmed at Q25 with fastp and processed into clonotypes with MiXCR by TCRdb, which kept only in-frame beta chains. Each entry is one CDR3 protein sequence, shown with its most common DNA and genes. TCRdb assigned the V and J calls; the authors' analysis was not used. The sample data list under 450,000 distinct CDR3 sequences, and 20% to 25% of these were observed just once. 25% to 35% of the sample is taken by the ten largest.

V is cut back by 1 base and J by 6 bases, with 13 bases in the junction unmatched. Counted from cysteine to phenylalanine, this CDR3 has 17 amino acids. Only the CDR3 region is kept as DNA, spanning 51 bases read in frame from base 1. From a lookup of the germline V gene, CDR1 and CDR2 are MDHEN and SYDVKM. With regard to this clonotype: The antigen this receptor binds is unknown. Per-nucleotide qualities are absent, and no much larger clonotype sits a single base away.

This specimen's time point label, interpreted: persistent/refractory GD, antithyroid drugs over 5 years with positive TRAb. For both TCR sequencing and RNA sequencing, RNA was extracted from PBMCs in TRIzol. Graves' disease was diagnosed according to American Thyroid Association guidelines. Patients for the study were recruited at an endocrinology department in Xi'an, China. Each patient gave approximately 10 milliliters of peripheral blood, collected in an EDTA anticoagulant tube. PBMCs were isolated by Ficoll Paque Plus density gradient separation without further T cell sorting. RNA quality was checked with an Agilent 2100 Bioanalyzer and agarose gel, and concentration with a NanoDrop 2000. Study-wide findings and limitations: Sequencing and analysis were restricted to the TCR beta chain. Only peripheral blood was studied, because thyroid tissue, the primary lesion, was inaccessible. Persistent patients shared more public clonotypes among themselves (around 3,000) than newly diagnosed patients did (about 970). The authors noted that the small sample size was a limitation that may lower accuracy. Lower TCR Shannon entropy and fewer highly expanded clones were observed in persistent Graves' disease patients than in newly diagnosed patients, which suggested clonal expansion. TRBV28, TRBJ1-2 and TRBJ2-5 were preferentially used in persistent disease, while TRBV20-1 and TRBJ2-1 were favored in newly diagnosed disease.

The sequence was collected from a woman between 40 and 55 years old with Graves disease. Donor details come from another sample of the same person, matched by shared clones. The chain links TRBV28 with TRBJ2-7; TRBD1 lines up with 9 middle nucleotides. Sample: peripheral blood mononuclear cells (PBMCs), taken when the disease was refractory, from a patient treated with antithyroid drugs. The encoded CDR3 is CASSLFAWGDRDGEQYF. The DNA sequence is TGTGCCAGCAGTTTATTTGCGTGGGGGGACAGGGATGGCGAGCAGTACTTC.